This entry lists 21 T cell receptor beta chains sequenced from one sample in a study of identical twins. TCRdb used MiXCR to reprocess the 5' RACE reads, holding one entry per CDR3 protein. The repertoire holds about 340,000 distinct CDR3 sequences, with over 9% as singletons. The sample also formed part of further work on yellow fever vaccine responses in identical twins.

Sequencing was performed on CD8+ T cells sorted from blood. The receptors were sampled from a woman aged 18 to 35 in good health.

The V and J genes are TRBV7-2 and TRBJ2-5; no firm D call. The CDR3 consists of 15 residues. V shed 3 bases and J shed 2 bases, with 13 bases lying between them. Germline V gives CDR1 SGHTA, CDR2 FQGNSA. This CDR3 reads CASSFPRVAQETQYF. The CDR3 DNA is TGTGCCAGCAGCTTCCCTCGTGTCGCACAAGAGACCCAGTACTTC.

A few counts support this clonotype. The V call is TRBV10-3, the J call TRBJ2-1; D unclear. V dropped 0 bases and J dropped 8 bases, with 8 bases sitting between them. Germline V gives CDR1 ENHRY, CDR2 SYGVKD. The CDR3 runs to 13 residues. The CDR3 nucleotides are TGTGCCATCAGTGAGTCCTCTTTGTATGAGCAGTTCTTC. Translated: CAISESSLYEQFF.

This clonotype showed up many times. J is TRBJ2-1 and V is TRBV5-5; D uncertain. Trimming left V 0 bases short and J 2 bases short, with 6 bases between. The CDR3 covers 14 residues. Looked up from germline, CDR1 is SGHKS and CDR2 is YYEKEE (reference sequence). The CDR3 spells CASSLVQTYNEQFF. The CDR3 DNA sequence: TGTGCCAGCAGCTTGGTACAGACCTACAATGAGCAGTTCTTC.

The chain carries TRBV9 and TRBJ2-1; TRBD2 matches at 10 bases. The J segment lost 5 bases and the V segment lost 0 bases, leaving 11 bases of the junction unmatched. Germline CDR1 and CDR2: SGDLS and YYNGEE. The CDR3 is made up of 18 amino acids. In DNA, the CDR3 is TGTGCCAGCAGCGTAGGGAGTCAGATAGCGGGAGGCGACAATGAGCAGTTCTTC. This translates into CASSVGSQIAGGDNEQFF.

V is TRBV20-1 and J is TRBJ1-1; D gene uncertain. The CDR3 contains 12 residues. Germline CDR1 and CDR2: DFQATT and SNEGSKA (reference sequence). The V end lost 3 bases, the J end lost 2 bases, and 7 bases lay between the germline ends. CDR3 sequence reads: CSASSGNTEAFF. The CDR3 DNA reads as TGCAGTGCTAGCTCCGGTAACACTGAAGCTTTCTTT.

This clonotype occurred many times. The chain carries TRBV12-3 or TRBV12-4 and TRBJ2-7, with D possibly being TRBD1 or TRBD2 (5 bases each). The V end was cut by 5 bases, the J end by 6 bases, with 14 bases between. The CDR3 spans 13 residues. The CDR3 DNA is TGTGCCAGCAGTCTGGGACCTCGGGGCGAGCAGTACTTC. Protein sequence: CASSLGPRGEQYF.

The V and J genes are TRBV6-1 and TRBJ1-5, with 8 bases fitting TRBD1. V shed 7 bases, J shed 3 bases, and the junction held 5 bases outside the gene matches. This CDR3 comprises 14 residues. Germline loops: CDR1 MNHNS, CDR2 SASEGT. CDR3 sequence reads: CASKGQGFNQPQHF. The DNA of the CDR3 is TGTGCCAGCAAAGGACAGGGTTTCAATCAGCCCCAGCATTTT.

This clonotype was observed at least ten times. The rearrangement joins TRBV4-2 to TRBJ2-7; 9 bases align to TRBD1. Germline V gives CDR1 LGHNA, CDR2 YNFKEQ. The trim removed 4 bases at V and 7 bases at J, leaving 14 bases unmatched. CDR3 size: 16 residues. CDR3 sequence (DNA): TGTGCCAGCAGCCGAAATATAGGGACAGGGTCTGAGGAGCAGTACTTC. It is translated as CASSRNIGTGSEEQYF.

This clonotype was seen more than once but under ten times. The chain uses TRBV7-2 and TRBJ2-1; a weak D match, TRBD2 (5 bases). The germline gives CDR1 SGHTA, CDR2 FQGNSA. V shed 5 bases and J shed 4 bases, with 15 bases lying between them. The CDR3 spans 15 residues. The CDR3 region has the DNA TGTGCCAGCAGCGAGGGCCGCTCCAAGTACAATGAGCAGTTCTTC. Amino acids: CASSEGRSKYNEQFF.

The chain has TRBV7-8 and TRBJ2-7, with D hard to call. The V end lost 1 base, the J end lost 6 bases, and 10 bases lay between the germline ends. Germline loops: CDR1 SGHVS, CDR2 FQNEAQ. This CDR3 is 13 amino acids long. The DNA for the CDR3 is TGTGCCAGCAGCTTAGGGGTTCCGTCCGAGCAGTACTTC. This sequence encodes CASSLGVPSEQYF.

V is TRBV27 and J is TRBJ2-3; D possibly uses TRBD1 or TRBD2 (5 bases each). The germline V and J ends were trimmed by 4 bases and 6 bases, with 11 bases remaining between them. The CDR3 is made up of 13 amino acids. Germline V gives CDR1 MNHEY, CDR2 SMNVEV (reference sequence). CDR3 in amino acids: CASSWGFSDTQYF. The CDR3 nucleotides read TGTGCCAGCAGTTGGGGGTTTTCGGATACGCAGTATTTT.

V gene TRBV3-1 combines with J gene TRBJ2-7; the D gene is possibly TRBD1 (6 bases). V shed 0 bases and J shed 0 bases, with 9 bases lying between them. Germline V gives CDR1 LGHDT, CDR2 YNNKEL (reference sequence). The CDR3 has 15 residues. The CDR3 region is CASSQDGGHSYEQYF. CDR3 DNA sequence: TGTGCCAGCAGCCAAGATGGGGGACACTCCTACGAGCAGTACTTC.

V usage is TRBV28 and J usage is TRBJ2-7; 7 bases are a match to TRBD1. There are 18 residues in the CDR3. Germline assignment: CDR1 MDHEN and CDR2 SYDVKM. Trimming took 6 bases from V and 1 from J; bases not matched to a gene: 18. The CDR3 reads CASSRRRGTASLSYEQYV. As DNA, the CDR3 is TGTGCCAGCAGCCGACGTAGAGGGACAGCCTCCCTATCCTACGAGCAGTACGTC.

Ten or more counts support this clonotype. V gene TRBV15 combines with J gene TRBJ2-3, with TRBD2 matching over 10 bases. The germline CDR1 and CDR2 sequences are LNHNV and YYDKDF (reference sequence). V lost 1 base, J lost 0 bases, and 7 bases stayed unmatched. CDR3 length: 18 amino acids. The CDR3 region is CATSRGWLAGASTDTQYF. The CDR3 DNA reads as TGTGCCACCAGCAGAGGCTGGCTAGCGGGGGCTAGCACAGATACGCAGTATTTT.

This sequence joins TRBV19 and TRBJ2-1, with D uncertain. CDR3 length: 12 amino acids. Trimming took off 5 bases at V and 8 bases at J, with 10 bases between the two ends. CDR1 and CDR2 (germline): LNHDA, SQIVND (reference sequence). The CDR3 region is CASSSSRYEQFF. CDR3 DNA: TGTGCCAGTAGTTCGTCCCGATATGAGCAGTTCTTC.

This clonotype was counted between two and nine times. The rearrangement uses TRBV24-1 and TRBJ2-7; 7 nucleotides line up with TRBD1. Germline CDR1 is KGHDR and CDR2 is SFDVKD. Unmatched junction bases numbered 3, after V lost 4 bases and J lost 7 bases. The CDR3 has 12 residues. The CDR3: CATSDATGEQYF. The CDR3 DNA reads as TGTGCCACCAGTGACGCGACAGGGGAGCAGTACTTC.

V and J are TRBV6-5 and TRBJ2-1; possible D gene TRBD2, 5 bases. There are 15 residues in the CDR3. Trimming stripped 4 bases from V and 7 bases from J, with 17 bases between. The germline V gene encodes CDR1 MNHEY and CDR2 SVGAGI. The CDR3: CASSFDYAVGNEQFF. Here the CDR3 DNA reads TGTGCCAGCAGTTTCGACTACGCTGTGGGGAATGAGCAGTTCTTC.

A few counts support this clonotype. The V call is TRBV24-1, the J call TRBJ2-7; D unresolved. This CDR3 has 14 amino acids. V lost 2 bases and J lost 4, with 11 bases in between. The germline V gene has CDR1 KGHDR and CDR2 SFDVKD. CDR3 in DNA: TGTGCCACCAGTGATTGCAAGGGCAATTACGAGCAGTACGTC. Protein product: CATSDCKGNYEQYV.

V usage is TRBV7-9 and J usage is TRBJ2-1, with TRBD1 as a possible D gene (5 bases). This CDR3 is built from 14 residues. CDR1 and CDR2 (germline): SEHNR, FQNEAQ (reference sequence). The V gene lost 4 bases and the J gene lost 4 bases, with 11 bases spanning the gap. The CDR3 spells CASSSATVYNEQFF. The CDR3 DNA follows: TGTGCCAGCAGCTCAGCGACAGTTTACAATGAGCAGTTCTTC.

This clonotype was counted only a few times. The chain is built from TRBV7-9 and TRBJ2-7, with 9 bases that match TRBD1. The length of the CDR3 is 13 residues. Looked up from germline, CDR1 is SEHNR and CDR2 is FQNEAQ (reference sequence). V trimming: 4 bases; J trimming: 7 bases; junction bases outside the gene matches: 5. CDR3 in DNA: TGTGCCAGCAGCTGGGGGACAGGGAAGGAGCAGTACTTC. Amino acids: CASSWGTGKEQYF.

In this sample, this clonotype turned up a few times. In nucleotides, the CDR3 is TGTGCCACCAGCAGAGTGCCCGGTGGCACAGATACGCAGTATTTT. It is translated as CATSRVPGGTDTQYF. This sequence joins TRBV15 and TRBJ2-3; D not resolved. CDR1 LNHNV and CDR2 YYDKDF come from the germline V gene (reference sequence). The CDR3 length is 15 residues. V lost 1 base, J lost 1 base, and 9 bases lay in between.